This T cell receptor beta chain was retrieved from a study of blood T cell repertoires in COVID-19. The overall study: Samples taken during acute and convalescent COVID-19 were collected in the United States, Italy and Spain. T cells, B-cell-depleted T cells, or PBMCs provided the cDNA or gDNA that served as material.

Authors' analysis steps: Amplification with reference gene primers provided the estimates of nucleated cell counts. Using immunoSEQ multiplex PCR, the repertoire was profiled, and TCRdb retains in-frame clones only, with some absent. From that table come the V and J calls and clone size; the DNA was used to work out D and trimming. There are roughly 330,000 clones in the sample; more than 75% occur only once, and more than 3% lies in the top ten. Trimming left V 0 bases short and J 2 bases short, with 11 bases between. The CDR3 is 16 residues long. Germline V lookup: CDR1 KGHSH, CDR2 LQKENI. This clone was counted a few times.

The receptor's source is a woman between 50 and 59 years old with active or convalescent COVID-19. The sequenced sample was peripheral blood. V usage is TRBV18 and J usage is TRBJ1-3, with unresolved D. The CDR3 region has the DNA TGTGCCAGCTCACCACCCGGTGGTCTCCCTGGAAACACCATATATTTT. Translation: CASSPPGGLPGNTIYF.